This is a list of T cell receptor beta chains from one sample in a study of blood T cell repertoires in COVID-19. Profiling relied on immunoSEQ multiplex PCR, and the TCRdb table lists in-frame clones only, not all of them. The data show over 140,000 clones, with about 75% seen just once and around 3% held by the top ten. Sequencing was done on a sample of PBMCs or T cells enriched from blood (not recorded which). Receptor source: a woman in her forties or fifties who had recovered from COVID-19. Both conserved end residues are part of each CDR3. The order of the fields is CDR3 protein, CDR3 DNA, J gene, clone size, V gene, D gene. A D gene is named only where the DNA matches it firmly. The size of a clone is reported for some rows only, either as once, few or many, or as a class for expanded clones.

cdr3_aa: CASSLGDSLTDTQYF; cdr3_nt: TGTGCCAGCAGCCTTGGGGACAGTCTCACAGATACGCAGTATTTT; j_call: TRBJ2-3; clone_size: few; v_call: TRBV7-3; d_call: TRBD1
cdr3_aa: CASSFGTGTRPPSEKLFF; cdr3_nt: TGTGCCAGCAGCTTCGGGACAGGGACCCGACCTCCCAGCGAAAAACTGTTTTTT; j_call: TRBJ1-4; clone_size: once; v_call: TRBV7-9; d_call: TRBD1
cdr3_aa: CASSPRQGGETQYF; cdr3_nt: TGTGCCAGCAGCCCCAGACAGGGAGGCGAGACCCAGTACTTC; j_call: TRBJ2-5; clone_size: NA; v_call: TRBV27; d_call: NA
cdr3_aa: CASSTGDQPQHF; cdr3_nt: TGTGCCAGCTCGACAGGGGATCAGCCCCAGCATTTT; j_call: TRBJ1-5; clone_size: NA; v_call: TRBV18; d_call: TRBD1
cdr3_aa: CASSTGGSTNEKLFF; cdr3_nt: TGTGCCAGTAGCACAGGGGGCTCGACTAATGAAAAACTGTTTTTT; j_call: TRBJ1-4; clone_size: NA; v_call: TRBV19; d_call: TRBD1
cdr3_aa: CSVELRSKNIQYF; cdr3_nt: TGCAGCGTTGAATTGAGATCCAAAAACATTCAGTACTTC; j_call: TRBJ2-4; clone_size: NA; v_call: TRBV29-1; d_call: NA
cdr3_aa: CASSLLLVLAGDNEQFF; cdr3_nt: TGTGCCAGCAGCTTACTCTTGGTCCTAGCGGGAGACAATGAGCAGTTCTTC; j_call: TRBJ2-1; clone_size: NA; v_call: TRBV11-2; d_call: TRBD2
cdr3_aa: CASSEQGGLSNEQFF; cdr3_nt: TGTGCCAGCAGTGAGCAGGGGGGTTTAAGCAATGAGCAGTTCTTC; j_call: TRBJ2-1; clone_size: NA; v_call: TRBV2; d_call: NA
cdr3_aa: CASRWASGGAYEQYF; cdr3_nt: TGTGCCAGTAGATGGGCGAGCGGGGGGGCCTACGAGCAGTACTTC; j_call: TRBJ2-7; clone_size: NA; v_call: TRBV19; d_call: TRBD2
cdr3_aa: CASSLEARLNSPLHF; cdr3_nt: TGTGCCAGCAGCTTAGAGGCCCGACTGAATTCACCCCTCCACTTT; j_call: TRBJ1-6; clone_size: NA; v_call: TRBV7-6; d_call: NA
cdr3_aa: CASTRTGGIDTQYF; cdr3_nt: TGTGCCAGCACAAGGACAGGGGGCATAGATACGCAGTATTTT; j_call: TRBJ2-3; clone_size: NA; v_call: TRBV9; d_call: TRBD1
cdr3_aa: CASTTGVGYTF; cdr3_nt: TGTGCCAGCACGACAGGGGTTGGCTACACCTTC; j_call: TRBJ1-2; clone_size: NA; v_call: TRBV6-5; d_call: TRBD1
cdr3_aa: CASSPTTDFWSYTF; cdr3_nt: TGTGCCAGCTCACCGACGACAGATTTCTGGAGCTACACCTTC; j_call: TRBJ1-2; clone_size: NA; v_call: TRBV18; d_call: NA
cdr3_aa: CASSRGTDTQYF; cdr3_nt: TGTGCCAGCAGTCGGGGAACAGATACGCAGTATTTT; j_call: TRBJ2-3; clone_size: NA; v_call: TRBV27; d_call: NA
cdr3_aa: CASSSTGFDEQFF; cdr3_nt: TGTGCCAGCTCGTCGACAGGGTTCGATGAGCAGTTCTTC; j_call: TRBJ2-1; clone_size: NA; v_call: TRBV18; d_call: TRBD1
cdr3_aa: CASSREGLSGYTF; cdr3_nt: TGTGCCAGTAGTAGGGAGGGGCTTTCTGGCTACACCTTC; j_call: TRBJ1-2; clone_size: few; v_call: TRBV19; d_call: NA
cdr3_aa: CAWKGGQANTGELFF; cdr3_nt: TGTGCCTGGAAGGGAGGACAGGCGAACACCGGGGAGCTGTTTTTT; j_call: TRBJ2-2; clone_size: once; v_call: TRBV30; d_call: NA
cdr3_aa: CAWKEQNSNYGYTF; cdr3_nt: TGTGCCTGGAAGGAGCAAAACTCTAACTATGGCTACACCTTC; j_call: TRBJ1-2; clone_size: once; v_call: TRBV30; d_call: NA
cdr3_aa: CASSPRGQGRTNYGYTF; cdr3_nt: TGCGCCAGCAGCCCCAGGGGACAGGGCCGAACAAACTATGGCTACACCTTC; j_call: TRBJ1-2; clone_size: NA; v_call: TRBV5-1; d_call: TRBD1
cdr3_aa: CASSPSSISYEQYF; cdr3_nt: TGTGCCAGCAGCCCAAGTAGCATATCCTACGAGCAGTACTTC; j_call: TRBJ2-7; clone_size: NA; v_call: TRBV7-6; d_call: NA
cdr3_aa: CASSIPGQGYGELFF; cdr3_nt: TGTGCCAGTAGTATACCCGGACAGGGGTACGGGGAGCTGTTTTTT; j_call: TRBJ2-2; clone_size: once; v_call: TRBV19; d_call: TRBD1
cdr3_aa: CASSPRGKESKPREAFF; cdr3_nt: TGTGCCAGCAGTCCGAGGGGGAAGGAGTCTAAGCCTCGAGAAGCTTTCTTT; j_call: TRBJ1-1; clone_size: NA; v_call: TRBV27; d_call: NA
cdr3_aa: CASSGGQAGNTIYF; cdr3_nt: TGTGCCAGCAGTGGGGGACAAGCTGGAAACACCATATATTTT; j_call: TRBJ1-3; clone_size: NA; v_call: TRBV11-3; d_call: NA
cdr3_aa: CASSRSGGRSTDTQYF; cdr3_nt: TGTGCCAGCAGCCGTAGCGGGGGCCGCAGCACAGATACGCAGTATTTT; j_call: TRBJ2-3; clone_size: NA; v_call: TRBV11-2; d_call: TRBD2
cdr3_aa: CASSPAGLAGGQETQYF; cdr3_nt: TGCGCCAGCAGTCCTGCCGGACTAGCGGGGGGACAAGAGACCCAGTACTTC; j_call: TRBJ2-5; clone_size: NA; v_call: TRBV5-1; d_call: TRBD2
cdr3_aa: CASSSREPDQPQHF; cdr3_nt: TGTGCCAGCAGCTCAAGGGAGCCCGATCAGCCCCAGCATTTT; j_call: TRBJ1-5; clone_size: once; v_call: TRBV7-9; d_call: NA
cdr3_aa: CASSVGLARFTDTQYF; cdr3_nt: TGTGCCAGCAGCGTAGGCCTAGCAAGGTTCACAGATACGCAGTATTTT; j_call: TRBJ2-3; clone_size: NA; v_call: TRBV9; d_call: NA
cdr3_aa: CASSLLENQPQHF; cdr3_nt: TGTGCCAGCAGTTTACTAGAAAATCAGCCCCAGCATTTT; j_call: TRBJ1-5; clone_size: NA; v_call: TRBV27; d_call: NA
cdr3_aa: CATSRGMDYTGELFF; cdr3_nt: TGTGCCACCAGCAGAGGAATGGACTACACCGGGGAGCTGTTTTTT; j_call: TRBJ2-2; clone_size: NA; v_call: TRBV15; d_call: NA
cdr3_aa: CASSEVRRSSSYEQYF; cdr3_nt: TGTGCCAGCAGTGAAGTGAGGAGGTCGAGCTCCTACGAGCAGTACTTC; j_call: TRBJ2-7; clone_size: NA; v_call: TRBV2; d_call: NA
cdr3_aa: CASSSGAAANYGYTF; cdr3_nt: TGTGCCAGCAGTTCAGGGGCAGCTGCTAACTATGGCTACACCTTC; j_call: TRBJ1-2; clone_size: once; v_call: TRBV28; d_call: NA
cdr3_aa: CASSTPGLAGPGELFF; cdr3_nt: TGTGCCAGCAGCACACCGGGACTAGCGGGACCCGGGGAGCTGTTTTTT; j_call: TRBJ2-2; clone_size: NA; v_call: TRBV28; d_call: TRBD2
cdr3_aa: CASSLRDRGRNQPQHF; cdr3_nt: TGTGCCAGCAGCTTACGGGACAGGGGTAGAAATCAGCCTCAGCATTTT; j_call: TRBJ1-5; clone_size: NA; v_call: TRBV6-6; d_call: TRBD1
cdr3_aa: CAISETGTGMTNSPLHF; cdr3_nt: TGTGCCATCAGTGAGACAGGGACAGGGATGACTAATTCACCCCTCCACTTT; j_call: TRBJ1-6; clone_size: NA; v_call: TRBV10-3; d_call: TRBD1
cdr3_aa: CAILRPGLRGETQYF; cdr3_nt: TGTGCCATTTTGCGACCGGGCCTCAGGGGGGAGACCCAGTACTTC; j_call: TRBJ2-5; clone_size: NA; v_call: TRBV6-5; d_call: TRBD1
cdr3_aa: CATGLAGWGDEQFF; cdr3_nt: TGTGCCACGGGACTAGCGGGATGGGGCGATGAGCAGTTCTTC; j_call: TRBJ2-1; clone_size: NA; v_call: TRBV27; d_call: TRBD2
cdr3_aa: CASSHWGLAGGNEQFF; cdr3_nt: TGTGCCAGCAGCCATTGGGGACTAGCGGGGGGGAATGAGCAGTTCTTC; j_call: TRBJ2-1; clone_size: NA; v_call: TRBV7-2; d_call: TRBD2
cdr3_aa: CASGFPKGLGGEYEQYF; cdr3_nt: TGTGCTAGTGGTTTTCCCAAGGGTCTAGGGGGCGAATACGAGCAGTACTTC; j_call: TRBJ2-7; clone_size: NA; v_call: TRBV12-5; d_call: TRBD1
cdr3_aa: CAGEGNNYGYTF; cdr3_nt: TGCGCGGGGGAGGGGAATAACTATGGCTACACCTTC; j_call: TRBJ1-2; clone_size: NA; v_call: TRBV29-1; d_call: NA
cdr3_aa: CSVENNSYEQYF; cdr3_nt: TGCAGCGTTGAAAACAACTCCTACGAGCAGTACTTC; j_call: TRBJ2-7; clone_size: many; v_call: TRBV29-1; d_call: NA
cdr3_aa: CASSYDHRDEKLFF; cdr3_nt: TGTGCCAGCAGTTACGATCACAGGGACGAAAAACTGTTTTTT; j_call: TRBJ1-4; clone_size: NA; v_call: TRBV6-6; d_call: NA
cdr3_aa: CASSRTSGANTGELFF; cdr3_nt: TGTGCCAGCAGTAGGACTAGCGGTGCGAACACCGGGGAGCTGTTTTTT; j_call: TRBJ2-2; clone_size: NA; v_call: TRBV3-1/TRBV3-2; d_call: TRBD2
cdr3_aa: CASSREGYGYTF; cdr3_nt: TGTGCCAGCAGCCGGGAAGGGTATGGCTACACCTTC; j_call: TRBJ1-2; clone_size: few; v_call: TRBV5-8; d_call: NA
cdr3_aa: CASSLGGRALNEQFF; cdr3_nt: TGTGCCAGCAGTTTGGGCGGGAGGGCCCTCAATGAGCAGTTCTTC; j_call: TRBJ2-1; clone_size: once; v_call: TRBV28; d_call: TRBD2
cdr3_aa: CASRGILAGDNEQFF; cdr3_nt: TGTGCCAGCAGGGGGATATTGGCAGGGGATAATGAGCAGTTCTTC; j_call: TRBJ2-1; clone_size: once; v_call: TRBV2; d_call: NA
cdr3_aa: CASSYDGWRDSPLHF; cdr3_nt: TGTGCCAGCAGTTACGACGGCTGGAGGGATTCACCCCTCCACTTT; j_call: TRBJ1-6; clone_size: NA; v_call: TRBV6-5; d_call: NA
cdr3_aa: CASSPVKGSGNEKLFF; cdr3_nt: TGTGCCAGCAGCCCAGTCAAAGGGTCAGGGAATGAAAAACTGTTTTTT; j_call: TRBJ1-4; clone_size: NA; v_call: TRBV3-1/TRBV3-2; d_call: NA
cdr3_aa: CASSFQTGNTEAFF; cdr3_nt: TGCGCCAGCAGCTTTCAGACAGGGAACACTGAAGCTTTCTTT; j_call: TRBJ1-1; clone_size: NA; v_call: TRBV5-1; d_call: NA
cdr3_aa: CASSESLGAYGANVLTF; cdr3_nt: TGTGCCAGCAGTGAATCTTTGGGGGCTTATGGGGCCAACGTCCTGACTTTC; j_call: TRBJ2-6; clone_size: NA; v_call: TRBV6-1; d_call: NA
cdr3_aa: CASSAFQGAVAEAFF; cdr3_nt: TGTGCCAGCAGCGCCTTTCAGGGGGCGGTGGCTGAAGCTTTCTTT; j_call: TRBJ1-1; clone_size: NA; v_call: TRBV21-1; d_call: NA
cdr3_aa: CSVRNGQGSGYTF; cdr3_nt: TGCAGCGTCAGGAACGGACAGGGTAGTGGCTACACCTTC; j_call: TRBJ1-2; clone_size: NA; v_call: TRBV29-1; d_call: TRBD1
cdr3_aa: CASSSLRRVEKLFF; cdr3_nt: TGTGCCAGCAGCTCCCTGCGCCGGGTGGAAAAACTGTTTTTT; j_call: TRBJ1-4; clone_size: NA; v_call: TRBV13; d_call: NA
cdr3_aa: CASSDRVDQPQHF; cdr3_nt: TGTGCCAGTAGTGACAGGGTCGATCAGCCCCAGCATTTT; j_call: TRBJ1-5; clone_size: few; v_call: TRBV19; d_call: TRBD1